This T cell receptor beta chain emerged from a study of T cells in Graves' hyperthyroidism and ophthalmopathy. Lactation, pregnancy, other autoimmune disease or uncontrolled infection excluded patients. V was shortened by 5 bases and J by 0 bases, with 8 bases between the two germline ends. The CDR3 spans 13 residues. From germline, CDR1 is MNHEY and CDR2 SVGEGT. With regard to this clonotype: Its specificity is unknown. A much larger clone is a single base away; this may be a read error.

Researchers amplified the TCR beta CDR3 regions from RNA transcripts. When the TCR CDR3 underwent first-round RT-PCR, the HTBI primer set was used. One entry per CDR3 protein results from TCRdb running MiXCR on the multiplex PCR reads. The sample holds about 600,000 distinct CDR3 sequences; about 14% are singletons and the top ten take roughly an eighth. The study's findings and limits: Researchers found most expanded thyroid clonotypes above 0.001 in blood as well.

The rearrangement uses TRBV6-2 or TRBV6-3 and TRBJ2-7; no definite D call. The receptor's source is a woman aged 50 to 65 with Graves' ophthalmopathy. Input material: blood. DNA of the CDR3: TGTGCCAGCAGTCATGGAATCTCCTACGAGCAGTACTTC. Residues: CASSHGISYEQYF.